Below, one TCR beta chain is given with its context. Which antigen it targets is not known. It has no much larger one-base neighbor in the sample; base qualities were not kept. The sample comes from a study of cytomegalovirus exposure and HLA in healthy donors (dated by TCRdb to 2016 to 2017). Background for the entire study: An earlier analysis of approximately 600 of the donors reported 250 to 300 Gb of sequence data and more than 90 million unique TCR beta sequences from 190 million or so T cells. An early release that covered some 640 HLA-typed donors contained approximately 300 gigabases of sequencing data and roughly 84 million unique TCR sequences. The genetic ancestry cluster associated with self-reported Caucasian donors included around 76% of the roughly 400 genotyped donors. The aim of the study was to test whether cataloging public T cell receptors could identify signatures of past pathogen exposure. Using immunosequencing, the study profiled T cell repertoires from some 670 subjects and related those repertoires to cytomegalovirus serostatus. Besides the first cohort of 550 to 750 subjects, a separate validation cohort made up of 120 different subjects was used. High-throughput TCR immunosequencing, statistical association of individual TCRs with disease status, and machine learning were combined to predict cytomegalovirus infection status. A later analysis re-analyzed previously published TCR beta repertoires from 550 to 700 donors and added high-resolution HLA genotyping to study TCR occurrence patterns. Rather than using new phenotypic data, the later analysis identified candidate immune exposures from TCR beta sequences and from how often those sequences occurred across donors. An earlier analysis of approximately 640 of the donors applied high-throughput TCR beta sequencing to assess whether each TCR beta V gene segment acted as functional or pseudogenic. Donor age, sex, ethnicity and CMV serostatus were collected together with the repertoire data. A later genetic analysis used genome-wide SNP genotypes for about 65% of the roughly 700 donors, treating that subset as a discovery cohort. All discovery cohort repertoires had been generated on a single sequencing platform. HLA typing covered class I and class II loci at four-digit resolution. Typing coverage differed by locus: A, B, C, DRB1 and DQB1 were typed in roughly 629-630 donors, DQA1 in 522, DPA1 in over 600, and DPB1 in around 490. Roughly 5 DR-DQ haplotypes were treated as single units for association and clustering because of strong linkage in the cohort. Among 350 to 400 genotyped donors of the cohort, an average of approximately 240,000 unique TCR beta nucleotide sequences were sequenced per donor, around 20% of them non-productive.

From the cysteine up to the phenylalanine, the CDR3 has a length of 17 residues. Only CDR3 DNA is held: 51 bases, read in frame from base 1. Taken from the germline V gene, the CDR1 and CDR2 loops are SNHLY and FYNNEI. Germline trimming amounts to 8 bases on V and 5 bases on J, with 17 as the count of junction bases outside the gene matches. The investigation overall reported the following: CMV serostatus was the only immune exposure information available for the cohort. A further reported finding was that TCR beta sequences accurately predicted the HLA-A and HLA-B alleles for most subjects in the first cohort. A total of 164 TCR beta chains were listed by the study as associated with cytomegalovirus. Sequencing depth was assumed to be roughly uniform across donors in the presence/absence analyses, though that assumption may not hold. Broadly in line with IMGT annotations, most TCR beta V segments showed up in productive rearrangements about 87% or about 30% of the time in an earlier analysis of around 550 of the donors. Because counts were too low, approximately 18 rarely observed V segments, including chromosome 9 orphons, were excluded from the earlier analysis of roughly 580 of the donors. HLA typing was unavailable for some donors at each locus, so association tests used only the typed subset. Only TCR beta chains were sequenced in this cohort, and the absence of alpha or paired-chain data limited detectable features. A cluster of highly shared sequence variants was judged likely to represent a technical artifact of the sequencing pipeline. A later genetic analysis associated a missense DCLRE1C variant with V-gene and J-gene trimming of TCR beta chains, and an independent cohort replicated the association. Linkage disequilibrium might explain the correlated functional status among segregating V segments, but an unknown experimental factor could not be excluded. In a later genetic analysis, fewer N-insertions in productive TCRs were reported among donors in an Asian-associated ancestry cluster than the roughly 640-donor mean. A later analysis found that most CMV-associated TCR beta chains appeared HLA-restricted, with HLA associations seemingly driven largely by CMV exposure. In vitro tests confirmed that three of the cytomegalovirus-associated TCR beta chains recognize cytomegalovirus antigens. When HLA alleles, especially DR and DQ, strongly co-occurred, TCR associations were difficult to assign to individual alleles. The classifier was reported to diagnose cytomegalovirus status with high specificity and sensitivity in both the original and validation cohorts. Because the 87-base-pair reads could not distinguish some IMGT-functional V segments, including TRBV6-2 and TRBV6-3, those segments were excluded. In a later analysis, TCR association rates were found to vary across HLA loci, with the most associated TCRs seen for DRB1 alleles and the fewest for HLA-C alleles. In a later analysis, several top co-occurrence clusters were reported to appear linked to parvovirus B19, influenza, CMV and Epstein-Barr virus. A later analysis associated 16,951 TCR beta sequences with specific HLA alleles at a false discovery rate of 0.05. Most TCR sequences were observed very rarely across donors, whereas some public TCRs were present in many individuals. Compared with equally common non-associated chains, HLA-associated TCR beta chains in a later analysis were more clonally expanded and had lower generation probabilities. According to the authors, the approach could potentially be generalized to other disease states and immunological phenotypes.

Library preparation used the immunoSEQ multiplex PCR assay. For the multiplex PCR, a mixture combining 60 forward primers for TCR Vbeta segments and 13 reverse primers for TCR Jbeta segments was used. The CDR3 region of rearranged TCR beta genes was amplified from genomic DNA with a multiplex PCR assay. Amplified TCR beta libraries were sequenced as 87-base-pair reads on the Illumina HiSeq System. For the original study's pipeline: In a later analysis, tens of millions of unique TCR beta chains were counted across the approximately 670 repertoires, and roughly 11 million of these chains were shared by at least two donors. Raw reads were error-corrected and collapsed into unique sequences with a nearest-neighbor algorithm that merged closely related sequences to remove PCR and sequencing errors. Alignment of CDR3 sequences to IMGT reference sequences was used to assign V, D and J gene segments. For a sequence to be retained, a match of at least six nucleotides was required to both a V gene segment and a J gene segment. A rearrangement counted as productive if the CDR3 had no stop codons and remained in frame with V and J, and every other rearrangement counted as non-productive. Following IMGT convention, CDR3 was defined as the stretch from the second conserved V-encoded cysteine to the conserved J-encoded phenylalanine. The earlier analysis of about 610 of the donors excluded sequences that lacked an unambiguous match to a single V gene segment. An earlier analysis of some 610 of the donors called V segments functional above 56.7% productive rearrangements and segregating when the between-donor standard deviation exceeded 5%. A statistical classification framework was built for diagnosing cytomegalovirus status from the catalog of TCR beta chain sequences. V and J gene assignment, in a later analysis, came from comparing TCR nucleotide sequences with IMGT/GENE-DB human TR gene sequences. The TCRdist pipeline was used in a later analysis to assign CDR3 sequences and most-parsimonious VDJ recombination scenarios. In a later analysis, every TCR beta chain was defined by the combination of its CDR3 amino acid sequence and its V-gene family, and reads without a unique V-gene family were dropped. A later analysis removed 500 to 600 highly shared, low-generation-probability nucleotide sequences to deal with suspected cross-contamination and a sequencing artifact. In a later analysis, a clonal expansion index was calculated for each public chain from normalized within-repertoire ranks of inferred template counts. A later analysis computed generation probabilities with a VDJ recombination model fitted to out-of-frame rearrangements, and checked the results against IGoR. In a later analysis, TCR-TCR, TCR-HLA and TCR-CMV co-occurrence was scored with hypergeometric tests, and a repertoire-size bias correction was applied to TCR pairs. A later analysis estimated false discovery rates by permuting HLA or CMV assignments 20 times. In a later analysis, co-occurring TCRs were grouped using DBSCAN, with TCRdist sequence similarity added in when clustering inside HLA-allele-positive subsets. Repertoires with fewer than 30,000 or more than 120,000 public chains were left out of co-occurrence clustering, as were about 5 repertoires with anomalous nucleotide sharing. TCRdb provides this immuneACCESS table in a form limited to in-frame rearrangements. Some clones are lacking; in checked studies, under half of them reflect an unresolved V gene, and why the rest are absent is not known. The DNA gave D and trimming, while V, J and clone size come from that table. The sample yields about 97,000 clones; roughly 79% were counted once. The ten top clones hold under 2% of the sample.

In total, just over 650 healthy bone marrow donors made up the cohort. At the time of sampling, every cohort member was nominally healthy, though immune exposures that went unrecorded were likely present. The donor was CMV seronegative and belonged to the group of around 400 seronegative cohort members. A peripheral blood sample was provided by each donor, and peripheral blood mononuclear cells were used for TCR beta sequencing. Genomic DNA extraction from the blood cell samples was performed with the Qiagen DNeasy Blood Extraction Kit. The sequence joins TRBV2 to TRBJ2-3, with 9 bases in between that match TRBD2. Sequenced: PBMCs. This receptor was obtained from a woman in her thirties or forties in good health and CMV-seronegative. The DNA is as follows: TGTGCCAGCGATAACCTTGGGGGCGGGGGGGCTGGAGATACGCAGTATTTT. The resulting protein is CASDNLGGGGAGDTQYF. Reference TRBV2 and TRBJ2-3 proteins supply the regions before and after the CDR3; the full variable domain is: EPEVTQTPSHQVTQMGQEVILRCVPISNHLYFYWYRQILGQKVEFLVSFYNNEISEKSEIFDDQFSVERPDGSNFTLKIRSTKLEDSAMYFCASDNLGGGGAGDTQYFGPGTRLTVL.